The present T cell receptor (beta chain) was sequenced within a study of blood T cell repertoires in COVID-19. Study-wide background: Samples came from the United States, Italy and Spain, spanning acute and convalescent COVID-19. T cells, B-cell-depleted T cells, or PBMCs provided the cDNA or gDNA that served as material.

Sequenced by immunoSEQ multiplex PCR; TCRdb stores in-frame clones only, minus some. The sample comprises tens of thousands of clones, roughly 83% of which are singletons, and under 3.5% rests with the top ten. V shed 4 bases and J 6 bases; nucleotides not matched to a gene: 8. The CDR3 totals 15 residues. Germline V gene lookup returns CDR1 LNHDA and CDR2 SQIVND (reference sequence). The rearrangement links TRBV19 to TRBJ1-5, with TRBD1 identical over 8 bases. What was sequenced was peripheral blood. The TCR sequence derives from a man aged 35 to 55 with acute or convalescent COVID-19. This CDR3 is CASSRLGQGGQPQHF. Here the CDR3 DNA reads TGTGCCAGTAGTAGACTAGGACAGGGCGGTCAGCCCCAGCATTTT.